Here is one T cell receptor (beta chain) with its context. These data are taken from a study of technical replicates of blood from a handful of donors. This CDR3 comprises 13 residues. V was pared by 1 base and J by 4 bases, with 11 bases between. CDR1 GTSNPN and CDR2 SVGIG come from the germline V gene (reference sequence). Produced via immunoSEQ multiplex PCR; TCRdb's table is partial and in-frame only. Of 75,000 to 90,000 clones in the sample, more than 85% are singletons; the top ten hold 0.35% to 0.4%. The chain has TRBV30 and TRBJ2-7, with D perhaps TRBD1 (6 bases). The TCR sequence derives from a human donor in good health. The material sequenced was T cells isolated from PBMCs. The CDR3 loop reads CAWSAGEGYEQYF. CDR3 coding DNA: TGTGCCTGGAGTGCAGGGGAAGGATACGAGCAGTACTTC.